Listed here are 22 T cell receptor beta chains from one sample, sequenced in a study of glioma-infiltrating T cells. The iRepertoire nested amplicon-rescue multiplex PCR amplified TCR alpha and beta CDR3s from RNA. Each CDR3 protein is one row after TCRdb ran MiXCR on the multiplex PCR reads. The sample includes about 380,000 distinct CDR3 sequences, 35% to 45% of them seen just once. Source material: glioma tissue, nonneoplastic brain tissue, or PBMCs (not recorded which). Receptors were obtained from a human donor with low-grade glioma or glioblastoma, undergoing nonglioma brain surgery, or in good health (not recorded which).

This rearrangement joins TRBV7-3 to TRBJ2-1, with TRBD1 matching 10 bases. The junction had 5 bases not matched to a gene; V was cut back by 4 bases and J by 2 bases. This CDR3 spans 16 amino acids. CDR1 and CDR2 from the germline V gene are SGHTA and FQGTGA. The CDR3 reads CASSSPDRGAYNEQFF. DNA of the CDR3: TGTGCCAGCAGCTCCCCGGACAGGGGGGCCTACAATGAGCAGTTCTTC.

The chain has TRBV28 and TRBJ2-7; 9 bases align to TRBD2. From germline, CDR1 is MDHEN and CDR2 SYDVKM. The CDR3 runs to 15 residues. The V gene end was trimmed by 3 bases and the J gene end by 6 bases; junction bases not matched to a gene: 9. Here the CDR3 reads CASSLSLAGTTEQYF. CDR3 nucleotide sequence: TGTGCCAGCAGTTTGAGTCTAGCGGGAACAACCGAGCAGTACTTC.

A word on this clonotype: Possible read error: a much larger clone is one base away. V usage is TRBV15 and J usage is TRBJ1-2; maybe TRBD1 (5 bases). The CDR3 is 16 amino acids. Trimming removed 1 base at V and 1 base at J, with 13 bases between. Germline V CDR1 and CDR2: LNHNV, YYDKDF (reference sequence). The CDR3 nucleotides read TGTGCCACCAGCAGAGGTGGGGCCAGTTTTAACTATGGCTACACCTTC. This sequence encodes CATSRGGASFNYGYTF.

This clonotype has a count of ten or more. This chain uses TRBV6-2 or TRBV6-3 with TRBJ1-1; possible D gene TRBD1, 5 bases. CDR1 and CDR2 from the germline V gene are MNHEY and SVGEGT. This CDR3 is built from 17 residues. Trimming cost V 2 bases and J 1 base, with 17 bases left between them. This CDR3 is CASSYPGGRGGNTEAFF. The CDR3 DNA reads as TGTGCCAGCAGTTACCCCGGCGGTCGGGGCGGGAACACTGAAGCTTTCTTT.

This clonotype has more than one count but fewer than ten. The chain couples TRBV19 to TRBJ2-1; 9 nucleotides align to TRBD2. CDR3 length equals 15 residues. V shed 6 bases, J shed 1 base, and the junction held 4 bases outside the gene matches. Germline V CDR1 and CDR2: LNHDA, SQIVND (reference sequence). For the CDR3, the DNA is TGTGCCAGTAGCCAGCGGGAGGTATCCTACAATGAGCAGTTCTTC. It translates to CASSQREVSYNEQFF.

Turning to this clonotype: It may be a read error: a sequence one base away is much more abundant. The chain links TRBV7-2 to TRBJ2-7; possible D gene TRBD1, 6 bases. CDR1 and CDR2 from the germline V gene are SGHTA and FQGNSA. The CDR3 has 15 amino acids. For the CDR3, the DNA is TGTGTCAGCAGCTTAGGTCCGACAGGTAACTACGAGCAGTACTTC. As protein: CVSSLGPTGNYEQYF.

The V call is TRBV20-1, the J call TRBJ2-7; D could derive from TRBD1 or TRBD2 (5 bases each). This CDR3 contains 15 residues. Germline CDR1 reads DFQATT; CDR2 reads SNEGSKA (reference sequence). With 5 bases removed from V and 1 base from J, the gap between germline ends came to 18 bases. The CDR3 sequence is CSAVEVGTSSYEQYF. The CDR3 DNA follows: TGCAGTGCTGTCGAGGTGGGGACCTCATCCTACGAGCAGTACTTC.

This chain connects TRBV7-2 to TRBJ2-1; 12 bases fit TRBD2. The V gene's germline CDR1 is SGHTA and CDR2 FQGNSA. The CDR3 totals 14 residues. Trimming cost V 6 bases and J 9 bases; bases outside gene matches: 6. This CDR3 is CASRLAGGKGEQFF. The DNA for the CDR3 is TGTGCCAGCAGACTAGCGGGAGGCAAGGGTGAGCAGTTCTTC.

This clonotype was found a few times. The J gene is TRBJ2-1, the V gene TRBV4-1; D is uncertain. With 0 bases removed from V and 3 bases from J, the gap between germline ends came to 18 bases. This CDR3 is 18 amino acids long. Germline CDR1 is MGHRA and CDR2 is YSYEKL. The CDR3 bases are TGCGCCAGCAGCCAAGAGATGACTGACTCCGGATTCTACAATGAGCAGTTCTTC. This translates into CASSQEMTDSGFYNEQFF.

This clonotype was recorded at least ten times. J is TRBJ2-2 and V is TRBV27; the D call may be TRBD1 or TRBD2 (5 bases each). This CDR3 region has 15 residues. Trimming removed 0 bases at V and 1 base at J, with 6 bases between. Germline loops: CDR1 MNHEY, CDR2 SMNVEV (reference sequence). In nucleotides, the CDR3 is TGTGCCAGCAGTTTATCGGGACGGAACACCGGGGAGCTGTTTTTT. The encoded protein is CASSLSGRNTGELFF.

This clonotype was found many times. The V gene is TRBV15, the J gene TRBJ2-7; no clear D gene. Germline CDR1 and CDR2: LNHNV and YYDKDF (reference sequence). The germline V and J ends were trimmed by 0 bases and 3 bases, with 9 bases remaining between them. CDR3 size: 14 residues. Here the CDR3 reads CATSRDSWSYEQYF. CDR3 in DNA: TGTGCCACCAGCAGAGATAGTTGGAGCTACGAGCAGTACTTC.

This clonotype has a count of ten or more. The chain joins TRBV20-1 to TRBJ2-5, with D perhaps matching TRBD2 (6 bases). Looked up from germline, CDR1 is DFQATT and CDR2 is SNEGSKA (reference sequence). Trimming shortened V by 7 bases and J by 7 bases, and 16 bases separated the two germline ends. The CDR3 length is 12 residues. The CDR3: CSGDSDSGTQYF. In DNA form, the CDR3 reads TGCAGTGGGGACTCAGACTCGGGGACCCAGTACTTC.

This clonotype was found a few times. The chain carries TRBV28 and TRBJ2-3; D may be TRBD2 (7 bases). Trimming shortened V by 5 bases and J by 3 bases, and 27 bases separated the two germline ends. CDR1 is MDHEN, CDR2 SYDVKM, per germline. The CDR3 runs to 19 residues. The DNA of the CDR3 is TGTGCCAGCAGTACCCACTCATCCAGGGAGGGGGGCGAAACAGATACGCAGTATTTT. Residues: CASSTHSSREGGETDTQYF.

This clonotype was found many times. CDR3 protein: CASSLIASTDTQYF. DNA of the CDR3: TGTGCCAGCAGCTTGATCGCTAGCACAGATACGCAGTATTTT. The chain is built from TRBV7-2 and TRBJ2-3; D is uncertain. This CDR3 is built from 14 residues. Trimming pared 3 bases from V and 0 bases from J, leaving 7 bases between. Germline loops: CDR1 SGHTA, CDR2 FQGNSA.

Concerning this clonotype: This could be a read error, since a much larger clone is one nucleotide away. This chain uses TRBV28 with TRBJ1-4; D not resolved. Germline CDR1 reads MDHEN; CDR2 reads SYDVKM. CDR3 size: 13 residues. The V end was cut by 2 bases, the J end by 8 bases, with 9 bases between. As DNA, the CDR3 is TGTGCCAGCAGTTTAACAGTGGACGAAAAACTGTTTTTT. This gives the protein CASSLTVDEKLFF.

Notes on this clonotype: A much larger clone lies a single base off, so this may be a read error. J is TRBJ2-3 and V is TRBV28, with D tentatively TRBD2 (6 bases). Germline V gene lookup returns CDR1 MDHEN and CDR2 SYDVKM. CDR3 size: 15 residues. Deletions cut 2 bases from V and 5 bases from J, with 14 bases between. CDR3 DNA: TGTGCCAGCAGTTTAGCCGGGACTCATGGAGATACGCAGTATTTT. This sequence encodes CASSLAGTHGDTQYF. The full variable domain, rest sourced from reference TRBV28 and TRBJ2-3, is DVKVTQSSRYLVKRTGEKVFLECVQDMDHENMFWYRQDPGLGLRLIYFSYDVKMKEKGDIPEGYSVSREKKERFSLILESASTNQTSMYLCASSLAGTHGDTQYFGPGTRLTVL.

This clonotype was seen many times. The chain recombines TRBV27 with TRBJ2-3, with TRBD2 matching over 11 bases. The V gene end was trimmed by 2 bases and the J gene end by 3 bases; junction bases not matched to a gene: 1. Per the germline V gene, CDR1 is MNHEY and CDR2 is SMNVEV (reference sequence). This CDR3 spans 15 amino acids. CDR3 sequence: CASSLLAGGTDTQYF. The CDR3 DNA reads TGTGCCAGCAGTTTACTAGCGGGAGGTACAGATACGCAGTATTTT.

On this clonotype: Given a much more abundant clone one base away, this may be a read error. CDR3 region: CAGRGTGFYQPQHF. The CDR3 DNA follows: TGTGCCGGCAGGGGGACAGGGTTTTATCAGCCCCAGCATTTT. The rearrangement links TRBV28 to TRBJ1-5, with TRBD1 matching over 9 bases. CDR3 length equals 14 residues. The V gene's germline CDR1 is MDHEN and CDR2 SYDVKM. The entire variable domain, with the rest obtained from reference TRBV28 and TRBJ1-5, is as follows: DVKVTQSSRYLVKRTGEKVFLECVQDMDHENMFWYRQDPGLGLRLIYFSYDVKMKEKGDIPEGYSVSREKKERFSLILESASTNQTSMYLCAGRGTGFYQPQHFGDGTRLSIL.

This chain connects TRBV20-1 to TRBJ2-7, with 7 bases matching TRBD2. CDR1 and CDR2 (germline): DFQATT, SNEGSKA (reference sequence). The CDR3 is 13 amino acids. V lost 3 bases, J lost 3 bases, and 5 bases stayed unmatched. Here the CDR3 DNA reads TGCAGTGCTAGCGGCGGGAGAAACTACGAGCAGTACTTC. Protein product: CSASGGRNYEQYF.

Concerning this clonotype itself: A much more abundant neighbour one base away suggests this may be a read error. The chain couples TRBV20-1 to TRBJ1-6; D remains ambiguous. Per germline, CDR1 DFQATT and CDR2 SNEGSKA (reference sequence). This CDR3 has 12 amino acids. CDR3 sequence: CSTRLGRSPLHF. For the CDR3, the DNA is TGCAGTACTAGATTAGGGCGGTCACCCCTCCACTTT.

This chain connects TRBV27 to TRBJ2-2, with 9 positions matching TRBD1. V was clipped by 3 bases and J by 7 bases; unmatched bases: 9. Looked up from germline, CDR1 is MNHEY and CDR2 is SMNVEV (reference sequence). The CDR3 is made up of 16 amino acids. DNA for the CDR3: TGTGCCAGCAGTTTCGGACAGGGGCTAAGAGTCGGGGAGCTGTTTTTT. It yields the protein CASSFGQGLRVGELFF.

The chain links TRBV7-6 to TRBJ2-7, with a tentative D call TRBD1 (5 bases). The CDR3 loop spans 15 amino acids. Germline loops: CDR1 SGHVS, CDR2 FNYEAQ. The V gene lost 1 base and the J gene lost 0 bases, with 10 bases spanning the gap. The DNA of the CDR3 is TGTGCCAGCAGCTTAGATTACAGGAGCTCCTACGAGCAGTACTTC. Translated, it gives CASSLDYRSSYEQYF.